The 17 T cell receptor beta chains in this list originate from one sample, sequenced in a study of blood T cell repertoires in COVID-19. Method: immunoSEQ multiplex PCR; TCRdb's copy keeps in-frame clones and lacks some. The table lists some 42,000 clones, about 88% of them singletons. Sequenced sample: peripheral blood. The receptors were gathered from a human donor in a cohort sampled during active COVID-19.

V gene TRBV7-9 combines with J gene TRBJ2-2; 7 bases agree with TRBD2. The J segment lost 5 bases and the V segment lost 1 base, leaving 10 bases of the junction unmatched. This CDR3 is built from 17 residues. Germline CDR1 SEHNR, CDR2 FQNEAQ (reference sequence). The chain's CDR3 is CASSLGHVRGVTGELFF. DNA for the CDR3: TGTGCCAGCAGCTTAGGTCATGTCCGGGGGGTTACCGGGGAGCTGTTTTTT. The variable domain in full, completed from reference TRBV7-9 and TRBJ2-2, reads DTGVSQNPRHKITKRGQNVTFRCDPISEHNRLYWYRQTLGQGPEFLTYFQNEAQLEKSRLLSDRFSAERPKGSFSTLEIQRTEQGDSAMYLCASSLGHVRGVTGELFFGEGSRLTVL.

This clone came up once. The chain is built from TRBV9 and TRBJ1-2; TRBD1 agrees at 7 bases. This CDR3 is built from 15 residues. Germline-derived CDR1 and CDR2 are SGDLS and YYNGEE. V lost 0 bases, J lost 5 bases, and 7 bases stayed unmatched. The CDR3 region has the DNA TGTGCCAGCAGCGTAGGAGTGGGACAGACGTATGGCTACACCTTC. It is translated as CASSVGVGQTYGYTF.

The genes are TRBV11-2 and TRBJ2-2; the D gene is possibly TRBD2 (5 bases). V lost 4 bases to trimming and J lost 0 bases, with 9 bases between them. From germline, CDR1 is SGHAT and CDR2 FQNNGV. The CDR3 has 15 amino acids. In DNA form, the CDR3 reads TGTGCCAGCAGCTCCTGGCGGGCGAACACCGGGGAGCTGTTTTTT. This gives the protein CASSSWRANTGELFF.

The gene calls are TRBV7-9 and TRBJ1-1, with unresolved D. Germline V lookup: CDR1 SEHNR, CDR2 FQNEAQ (reference sequence). Trimming took off 0 bases at V and 3 bases at J, with 5 bases between the two ends. The CDR3 is 13 amino acids. The chain's CDR3 is CASSLARYTEAFF. Written as DNA, the CDR3 is TGTGCCAGCAGCTTAGCGAGGTACACTGAAGCTTTCTTT. The whole variable domain, filled in from reference TRBV7-9 and TRBJ1-1, reads DTGVSQNPRHKITKRGQNVTFRCDPISEHNRLYWYRQTLGQGPEFLTYFQNEAQLEKSRLLSDRFSAERPKGSFSTLEIQRTEQGDSAMYLCASSLARYTEAFFGQGTRLTVV.

CDR3 nucleotides: TGTGCCAGCAGCCAAGAGGCAGGGCCCTACAATGAGCAGTTCTTC. Its translation: CASSQEAGPYNEQFF. The chain recombines TRBV4-2 with TRBJ2-1, with a weak D call TRBD1 (5 bases). The CDR3 has 15 residues. V shed 0 bases and J shed 2 bases, with 8 bases lying between them. Germline loops: CDR1 LGHNA, CDR2 YNFKEQ.

In its sample, this clone was seen a few times. CDR3 bases: TGTGCCAGCAGCCAAGATTCTGGCCAGGCCAAAAACATTCAGTACTTC. This gives the protein CASSQDSGQAKNIQYF. The chain carries TRBV3-1 (or the pseudogene TRBV3-2) and TRBJ2-4; D uncertain. Germline values: CDR1 LGHDT, CDR2 YNNKEL (reference sequence). V lost 0 bases and J lost 1, with 10 bases in between. The CDR3 spans 16 residues.

The chain employs TRBV2 and TRBJ2-7; maybe TRBD1 (6 bases). The CDR3 is 13 amino acids. Per the germline V gene, CDR1 is SNHLY and CDR2 is FYNNEI. V was clipped by 1 base and J by 6 bases, with 10 bases between them. The CDR3 DNA is TGTGCCAGCAGTGAAGAGGGGGAACTCGAGCAGTACTTC. As protein: CASSEEGELEQYF.

This sequence joins TRBV24-1 and TRBJ1-2; tentatively, D is TRBD1 (5 bases). Germline V CDR1 and CDR2: KGHDR, SFDVKD. The CDR3 length is 14 residues. V was trimmed by 0 bases and J by 8 bases, leaving 12 bases between them. The CDR3 DNA is TGTGCCACCAGTGATTTGGACACTGGGGGGGGCTACACCTTC. This codes for CATSDLDTGGGYTF.

This chain connects TRBV30 to TRBJ2-1, with D unclear. V lost 0 bases and J 7 bases, leaving 10 bases between the germline ends. The length of the CDR3 is 13 residues. Germline V gene lookup returns CDR1 GTSNPN and CDR2 SVGIG (reference sequence). CDR3 in amino acids: CAWSVLGRNEQFF. The CDR3 DNA reads TGTGCCTGGAGTGTACTGGGCAGAAATGAGCAGTTCTTC.

The chain combines TRBV2 with TRBJ1-2; 8 nucleotides align to TRBD1. V shed 3 bases, J shed 7 bases, and the junction held 7 bases outside the gene matches. Germline loops: CDR1 SNHLY, CDR2 FYNNEI. The CDR3 runs 14 residues. CDR3 sequence reads: CASSEARGLGGYTF. CDR3 bases: TGTGCCAGCAGTGAGGCCAGGGGGCTAGGTGGCTACACCTTC.

The J gene is TRBJ2-1, the V gene TRBV27; no clear D gene. This CDR3 region has 14 residues. V lost 1 base, J lost 6 bases, and 10 bases lay in between. Germline loops: CDR1 MNHEY, CDR2 SMNVEV (reference sequence). The CDR3 nucleotides read TGTGCCAGCAGTTTATATCGACCGGGCAATGAGCAGTTCTTC. This encodes CASSLYRPGNEQFF.

The chain links TRBV7-9 to TRBJ2-1; no clear D gene. Per germline, CDR1 SEHNR and CDR2 FQNEAQ (reference sequence). The length of the CDR3 is 14 residues. V lost 7 bases and J 0 bases, leaving 10 bases between the germline ends. DNA for the CDR3: TGTGCCAGCATCGGCGGAAGCTCCTACAATGAGCAGTTCTTC. This encodes CASIGGSSYNEQFF.

This chain joins TRBV14 and TRBJ1-2, with D possibly matching TRBD1 (6 bases). The CDR3 is 13 residues long. CDR1 is SGHDN and CDR2 is FVKESK in the germline V gene. Trimming took 2 bases from V and 8 from J, leaving 12 bases between them. The chain's CDR3 is CASSQRGGDGYTF. The CDR3 DNA sequence: TGTGCCAGCAGCCAAAGGGGGGGCGACGGCTACACCTTC.

The chain recombines TRBV2 with TRBJ2-1, with TRBD2 matching 11 bases. V dropped 4 bases and J dropped 15; count of bases not matched to a gene: 14. Per the germline V gene, CDR1 is SNHLY and CDR2 is FYNNEI. The CDR3 length is 15 residues. The CDR3, as DNA: TGTGCCAGCAGTGGCCCTCTAGTACTAGCGGGGGCGGGGTTCTTC. Its translation: CASSGPLVLAGAGFF.

The J gene is TRBJ2-3, the V gene TRBV6-5; 9 nucleotides align to TRBD2. The length of the CDR3 is 15 residues. Per germline, CDR1 MNHEY and CDR2 SVGAGI. Trimming cost V 8 bases and J 3 bases; bases outside gene matches: 9. CDR3 protein: CASGKGLAGTDTQYF. In DNA form, the CDR3 reads TGTGCCAGCGGAAAGGGGCTAGCGGGGACAGATACGCAGTATTTT.

The rearrangement uses TRBV30 and TRBJ2-7, with D unresolved. The CDR3 spans 14 residues. Germline V gene data show CDR1 as GTSNPN and CDR2 as SVGIG (reference sequence). V lost 5 bases, J lost 0 bases, and 14 bases lay in between. This CDR3 is CAWGEQKSSYEQYF. In DNA form, the CDR3 reads TGTGCCTGGGGTGAACAGAAGAGCTCCTACGAGCAGTACTTC. The variable domain in full, completed from reference TRBV30 and TRBJ2-7, reads SQTIHQWPATLVQPVGSPLSLECTVEGTSNPNLYWYRQAAGRGLQLLFYSVGIGQISSEVPQNLSASRPQDRQFILSSKKLLLSDSGFYLCAWGEQKSSYEQYFGPGTRLTVT.

V gene TRBV4-2 combines with J gene TRBJ1-5, with TRBD1 as a possible D gene (6 bases). Trimming shortened V by 1 base and J by 6 bases, and 10 bases separated the two germline ends. CDR3 length equals 14 residues. Germline V gene data show CDR1 as LGHNA and CDR2 as YNFKEQ. The CDR3: CASSQGGGGQPQHF. DNA of the CDR3: TGTGCCAGCAGCCAAGGGGGGGGCGGTCAGCCCCAGCATTTT.